A single sample is the source of the 5 T cell receptor beta chains below, sequenced in a study of beta chain features in type 1 diabetes. Every isolated RNA sample was fully reverse transcribed, so sequencing captured expressed TCRB transcripts. Libraries were prepared by immunoSEQ multiplex PCR; TCRdb keeps only in-frame clonotypes and omits some of them. The sample records hundreds of thousands of clones, roughly a sixth being singletons. Sequencing used naive CD4+ T cells from blood. All receptors derive from a young man in good health.

This chain links TRBV25-1 with TRBJ2-7, with no clear D. This CDR3 region has 11 residues. Germline lookup yields CDR1 MGHDK and CDR2 SYGVNS. Trimming took 3 bases from V and 4 from J, leaving 4 bases between them. CDR3 amino acids: CASSDSYEQYF. In DNA, the CDR3 is TGTGCCAGCAGTGACAGTTACGAGCAGTACTTC.

In its sample, this clone was seen a few times. The gene calls are TRBV2 and TRBJ2-5; 8 nucleotides line up with TRBD1. The end of the DNA aligns better with TRBJ2-7, so the J call may be wrong. The V gene's germline CDR1 is SNHLY and CDR2 FYNNEI. The CDR3 has 14 amino acids. DNA for the CDR3: TGTGCCAGCAGTGCGAGGACAGGGATCTACGAGCAGTACTTC. This codes for CASSARTGIYEQYF.

Notes on this clone: Relative to the germline gene, one junction end is altered; a read error may explain this. The rearrangement joins TRBV9 to TRBJ1-5, with D tentatively TRBD1 (5 bases). Germline V gene data show CDR1 as SGDLS and CDR2 as YYNGEE. The length of the CDR3 is 13 residues. The CDR3 nucleotides read TGTGCCAGCAGCGTAGGGGGGAATCGGCCCCAGCATTTT. It encodes CASSVGGNRPQHF.

The gene calls are TRBV9 and TRBJ2-5; TRBD2 agrees at 8 bases. With V trimmed by 0 bases and J by 0 bases, 10 bases remained unmatched. CDR3 size: 18 residues. The germline gives CDR1 SGDLS, CDR2 YYNGEE. CDR3 region: CASSVGGGGTHYQETQYF. As DNA, the CDR3 is TGTGCCAGCAGCGTAGGTGGCGGGGGGACCCATTACCAAGAGACCCAGTACTTC.

V is TRBV7-8 and J is TRBJ2-4, with TRBD1 matching over 10 bases. J lost 1 base, V lost 1 base, and 13 bases had no gene match. CDR3 length: 20 amino acids. Germline assignment: CDR1 SGHVS and CDR2 FQNEAQ. The CDR3 loop is CASSLDHGQGVFRAKNIQYF. CDR3 DNA sequence: TGTGCCAGCAGCTTAGACCATGGACAGGGGGTTTTTCGGGCCAAAAACATTCAGTACTTC.